The 30 T cell receptor beta chains in this list originate from one sample, sequenced in a study of cytotoxic CD8 clonotypes in ibrutinib-treated CLL. TCRdb keeps only in-frame clones here, not all; method: immunoSEQ multiplex PCR. The data hold about 330,000 clones, with roughly two thirds observed a single time. Specimen: PBMCs, collected after 36 months of ibrutinib treatment. These receptors came from a human donor with chronic lymphocytic leukemia.

The rearrangement links TRBV20-1 to TRBJ2-1; tentatively, D is TRBD1 (5 bases). The CDR3 covers 11 residues. Germline V CDR1 and CDR2: DFQATT, SNEGSKA (reference sequence). V was shortened by 2 bases and J by 9 bases, with 8 bases between the two germline ends. In DNA, the CDR3 is TGCAGTGCTAGAAAAAGGGGTGAGCAGTTCTTC. Amino acids: CSARKRGEQFF.

The rearrangement links TRBV6-5 to TRBJ2-1; possibly TRBD2 for D (5 bases). V lost 10 bases to trimming and J lost 1 base, with 17 bases between them. CDR3 length: 15 residues. Germline V lookup: CDR1 MNHEY, CDR2 SVGAGI. Here the CDR3 DNA reads TGTGCCACCCACGTGAGGGTCGGGTCCTACAATGAGCAGTTCTTC. The encoded protein is CATHVRVGSYNEQFF.

J is TRBJ1-2 and V is TRBV9; D is unresolved. Germline V gene lookup returns CDR1 SGDLS and CDR2 YYNGEE. The CDR3 loop spans 15 amino acids. Trimming cost V 0 bases and J 4 bases, with 13 bases left between them. CDR3 sequence (DNA): TGTGCCAGCAGCGTAGCTACGGTCTCTATCTATGGCTACACCTTC. This codes for CASSVATVSIYGYTF.

This clone was seen a few times. The chain combines TRBV4-1 with TRBJ1-4, with D uncertain. CDR1 and CDR2 from the germline V gene are MGHRA and YSYEKL. The CDR3 spans 16 residues. Trimming removed 1 base from V and 0 bases from J, with 9 bases in between. CDR3 in DNA: TGCGCCAGCAGCCAAGGACCCCTCTCAACTAATGAAAAACTGTTTTTT. It translates to CASSQGPLSTNEKLFF.

The chain uses TRBV6-5 and TRBJ2-3, with unresolved D. Germline CDR1 and CDR2: MNHEY and SVGAGI. This CDR3 contains 13 residues. Deletions cut 6 bases from V and 2 bases from J, with 9 bases between. DNA of the CDR3: TGTGCCAGCAGCCGACGCTACACAGATACGCAGTATTTT. The encoded protein is CASSRRYTDTQYF.

This clone has more than one count but fewer than ten. The chain employs TRBV19 and TRBJ2-2; no clear D. CDR1 is LNHDA and CDR2 is SQIVND in the germline V gene (reference sequence). The CDR3 has 11 residues. The V end was cut by 7 bases, the J end by 3 bases, with 3 bases between. The CDR3, as DNA: TGTGCCAGTACTGACACCGGGGAGCTGTTTTTT. Translating gives CASTDTGELFF. The full variable domain, with the rest looked up from reference TRBV19 and TRBJ2-2, is DGGITQSPKYLFRKEGQNVTLSCEQNLNHDAMYWYRQDPGQGLRLIYYSQIVNDFQKGDIAEGYSVSREKKESFPLTVTSAQKNPTAFYLCASTDTGELFFGEGSRLTVL.

The chain carries TRBV6-6 and TRBJ2-3, with D uncertain. Germline CDR1 is MNHNY and CDR2 is SVGAGI (reference sequence). V lost 0 bases and J lost 0, with 7 bases in between. This CDR3 has 15 amino acids. CDR3 nucleotide sequence: TGTGCCAGCAGTTACTCGACGTCTAGCACAGATACGCAGTATTTT. It yields the protein CASSYSTSSTDTQYF.

The chain employs TRBV5-8 and TRBJ2-7; D possibly corresponds to TRBD2 (7 bases). Germline loops: CDR1 SGHTS, CDR2 YDEGEE. Trimming cost V 3 bases and J 2 bases, with 15 bases left between them. The length of the CDR3 is 15 residues. The CDR3 protein is CASSYNREGTYEQYF. The CDR3 DNA reads as TGTGCCAGCAGCTATAACAGGGAGGGGACCTACGAGCAGTACTTC.

The rearrangement joins TRBV7-8 to TRBJ2-6; D gene uncertain. V gave up 6 bases and J gave up 5 bases, with 14 bases separating them. The germline gives CDR1 SGHVS, CDR2 FQNEAQ. The CDR3 extends over 15 amino acids. The CDR3 sequence: CASRSAPLWANVLTF. CDR3 DNA sequence: TGTGCCAGCAGATCGGCTCCTCTTTGGGCCAACGTCCTGACTTTC.

The chain recombines TRBV27 with TRBJ2-7, with 11 bases lining up with TRBD2. V lost 4 bases, J lost 2 bases, and 4 bases stayed unmatched. The CDR3 sequence is 15 residues long. In germline, CDR1 is MNHEY, CDR2 SMNVEV (reference sequence). The CDR3 loop reads CASSSGTSGTYEQYF. CDR3 sequence (DNA): TGTGCCAGCAGTTCAGGGACTAGCGGAACCTACGAGCAGTACTTC.

This sequence joins TRBV5-4 and TRBJ2-4, with a weak D call TRBD2 (6 bases). V shed 2 bases and J shed 3 bases, with 12 bases lying between them. This CDR3 region has 15 residues. Germline CDR1 and CDR2: SGHNT and YYREEE (reference sequence). CDR3 DNA: TGTGCCAGCAGCTTTGGGGGAGGAGGCAAAAACATTCAGTACTTC. It codes for CASSFGGGGKNIQYF.

The V gene is TRBV11-1, the J gene TRBJ1-3; no clear D. Looked up from germline, CDR1 is SGHAT and CDR2 is FQDESV (reference sequence). The CDR3 is made up of 13 amino acids. The V gene lost 8 bases and the J gene lost 2 bases, with 10 bases spanning the gap. The CDR3 coding sequence is TGTGCCAGCGGCCCTCCAACTGGAAACACCATATATTTT. It yields the protein CASGPPTGNTIYF.

The chain uses TRBV23-1 and TRBJ1-2; D is possibly TRBD1 (5 bases). TRBV23-1 qualifies as an ORF whose function is uncertain. CDR3 length: 14 residues. V lost 2 bases to trimming and J lost 4 bases, with 11 bases between them. The DNA for the CDR3 is TGCGCCAGCAGTCAACCCAGGGAGGGCTATGGCTACACCTTC. Translation gives CASSQPREGYGYTF.

CDR3 nucleotide sequence: TGCAGTGCAGGGCAGCCCCAGCATTTT. Its translation is CSAGQPQHF. The chain carries TRBV20-1 and TRBJ1-5; D is ambiguous. Germline V gene sequence: CDR1 DFQATT, CDR2 SNEGSKA (reference sequence). CDR3 length: 9 amino acids. The V end lost 6 bases, the J end lost 7 bases, and 4 bases lay between the germline ends.

V gene TRBV6-4 combines with J gene TRBJ2-1; D unresolved. Germline V lookup: CDR1 MRHNA, CDR2 SNTAGT. V was cut by 1 base and J by 4 bases, with 8 bases left in between. This CDR3 has 14 amino acids. The DNA for the CDR3 is TGTGCCAGCAGTGACTGGCCGATTTACAATGAGCAGTTCTTC. The encoded protein is CASSDWPIYNEQFF.

The J gene is TRBJ1-1, the V gene TRBV11-2, with D maybe TRBD1 (5 bases). V lost 1 base and J lost 6, with 9 bases in between. The CDR3 consists of 13 residues. The germline V gene has CDR1 SGHAT and CDR2 FQNNGV. The CDR3 nucleotides are TGTGCCAGCAGCTTAGGGGGGGTTCCTGAAGCTTTCTTT. Its protein is CASSLGGVPEAFF.

The chain recombines TRBV7-2 with TRBJ2-7; the D gene could be TRBD1 or TRBD2 (5 bases each). CDR3 length: 16 amino acids. V lost 1 base, J lost 7 bases, and 20 bases lay in between. Germline CDR1 SGHTA, CDR2 FQGNSA. DNA of the CDR3: TGTGCCAGCAGCTTAGGGCTGGTAGGGGAAAGGAGGGAGCAGTACTTC. It is translated as CASSLGLVGERREQYF.

This chain connects TRBV28 to TRBJ2-7, with D tentatively TRBD2 (6 bases). This CDR3 is 14 amino acids long. CDR1 is MDHEN and CDR2 is SYDVKM in the germline V gene. V lost 3 bases, J lost 3 bases, and 12 bases lay in between. The DNA of the CDR3 is TGTGCCAGCAGTTTCGGGGGATACCTCTACGAGCAGTACTTC. Its protein is CASSFGGYLYEQYF.

The chain couples TRBV18 to TRBJ1-2; maybe TRBD1 (5 bases). Trimming cost V 2 bases and J 1 base, with 11 bases left between them. This CDR3 region has 15 residues. The V gene's germline CDR1 is KGHSH and CDR2 LQKENI. CDR3 coding DNA: TGTGCCAGCTCACCAGGGGGATCAAGTAACTATGGCTACACCTTC. It translates to CASSPGGSSNYGYTF.

V is TRBV27 and J is TRBJ2-7; possibly TRBD1 or TRBD2 for D (5 bases each). CDR3 length: 15 amino acids. The V and J ends lost 7 bases and 1 base respectively, with 17 bases between them. Germline loops: CDR1 MNHEY, CDR2 SMNVEV (reference sequence). This CDR3 is CASTPDSWGSYEQYF. The CDR3 DNA sequence: TGTGCCAGCACCCCGGACTCGTGGGGGTCCTACGAGCAGTACTTC.

CDR3 sequence (DNA): TGCGCCAGCAGCGCCGTCGTCCGGACCTACTCTGGGGCCAACGTCCTGACTTTC. It translates to CASSAVVRTYSGANVLTF. This sequence joins TRBV5-1 and TRBJ2-6; no firm D call. The CDR3 contains 18 residues. The V end lost 4 bases, the J end lost 0 bases, and 17 bases lay between the germline ends. Germline V gives CDR1 SGHRS, CDR2 YFSETQ.

The chain links TRBV15 to TRBJ2-3; D possibly corresponds to TRBD2 (6 bases). The CDR3 length is 17 residues. V dropped 0 bases and J dropped 6 bases, with 19 bases sitting between them. From germline, CDR1 is LNHNV and CDR2 YYDKDF (reference sequence). DNA of the CDR3: TGTGCCACCAGCAGAGATCTGATGGGAGGCCGCCCGGATACGCAGTATTTT. It yields the protein CATSRDLMGGRPDTQYF. The whole variable domain, remainder taken from reference TRBV15 and TRBJ2-3, is DAMVIQNPRYQVTQFGKPVTLSCSQTLNHNVMYWYQQKSSQAPKLLFHYYDKDFNNEADTPDNFQSRRPNTSFCFLDIRSPGLGDTAMYLCATSRDLMGGRPDTQYFGPGTRLTVL.

The chain has TRBV5-1 and TRBJ2-1, with D possibly being TRBD2 (6 bases). The CDR3 has 16 residues. The germline gives CDR1 SGHRS, CDR2 YFSETQ. Trimming cost V 4 bases and J 12 bases, with 26 bases left between them. CDR3 residues: CASSIRLDPIEGRQFF. DNA of the CDR3: TGCGCCAGCAGCATCAGACTAGATCCCATTGAGGGTCGGCAGTTCTTC.

This clone has just a few counts. The chain employs TRBV7-6 and TRBJ2-7, with D possibly called TRBD1 or TRBD2 (6 bases each). The CDR3 runs 16 residues. V lost 5 bases and J 4 bases, leaving 21 bases between the germline ends. Germline lookup yields CDR1 SGHVS and CDR2 FNYEAQ. The CDR3, as DNA: TGTGCCAGCAGCCTGGGGCCTGAGAGGGGGGTATACGAGCAGTACTTC. Amino acid sequence: CASSLGPERGVYEQYF.

The V call is TRBV10-2, the J call TRBJ1-5, with a weak D call TRBD1 (5 bases). Germline V gives CDR1 WSHSY, CDR2 SAAADI. This CDR3 comprises 15 residues. V was cut by 6 bases and J by 0 bases, with 12 bases left in between. The CDR3 DNA sequence: TGCGCCAGCAGCGACGGGGGATATAGCAATCAGCCCCAGCATTTT. This codes for CASSDGGYSNQPQHF.

This clone was observed a handful of times. The gene calls are TRBV6-6 and TRBJ1-5; D unresolved. Trimming pared 6 bases from V and 3 bases from J, leaving 12 bases between. The CDR3 contains 14 residues. Germline loops: CDR1 MNHNY, CDR2 SVGAGI (reference sequence). The CDR3 reads CASRAGKSNQPQHF. For the CDR3, the DNA is TGTGCCAGCAGAGCGGGGAAATCCAATCAGCCCCAGCATTTT.

J is TRBJ2-7 and V is TRBV2; 12 nucleotides line up with TRBD1. Trimming took 8 bases from V and 5 from J; bases not matched to a gene: 4. The CDR3 is made up of 13 amino acids. Germline-derived CDR1 and CDR2 are SNHLY and FYNNEI. The CDR3 bases are TGTGCCAGCGAGGGACAGGGGGCCCACGAGCAGTACTTC. This codes for CASEGQGAHEQYF.

The chain is built from TRBV11-2 and TRBJ1-2; TRBD1 might be the D (5 bases). The germline CDR1 and CDR2 sequences are SGHAT and FQNNGV. The ends were cut back, 0 bases at V and 5 bases at J, with 10 bases in the middle. This CDR3 has 14 amino acids. CDR3 residues: CASSLDHRQYGYTF. The CDR3 region has the DNA TGTGCCAGCAGCTTAGATCACAGGCAATATGGCTACACCTTC.

J is TRBJ1-5 and V is TRBV28; TRBD1 might be the D (6 bases). Trimming removed 6 bases from V and 0 bases from J, with 12 bases in between. The CDR3 totals 15 residues. From germline, CDR1 is MDHEN and CDR2 SYDVKM. CDR3 protein: CASRTPRGSNQPQHF. The CDR3, as DNA: TGTGCCAGCAGAACGCCCAGGGGTAGCAATCAGCCCCAGCATTTT.

This clone has only one observation. The rearrangement joins TRBV4-1 to TRBJ1-4; no clear D gene. This CDR3 contains 17 residues. In germline, CDR1 is MGHRA, CDR2 YSYEKL. Trimming left V 2 bases short and J 1 base short, with 14 bases between. The CDR3 sequence is CASSQLGVALTNEKLFF. The CDR3 region has the DNA TGCGCCAGCAGCCAACTTGGGGTGGCCCTAACTAATGAAAAACTGTTTTTT.